This T cell receptor beta chain was found in a study of shared clonotypes between healthy human individuals (dated by TCRdb to about 2020). Regarding the complete study: The cohort included three men and a couple of women between 18 and 49 years of age. Per donor, leukapheresis produced somewhere between about 0.8 and 9 billion PBMCs. Libraries were prepared and TCR repertoires were sequenced by different laboratories using diverse techniques, in order to increase sequencing depth and limit assay-specific biases. Per donor, three plates each were used for CD4 naive and CD4 memory, two for CD8 naive, and one for CD8 memory. To estimate repertoire size and how much clonotype sharing occurs between individuals, the study deeply sequenced the blood TCR repertoires of 4 to 6 healthy adults. On the study overall, not on this receptor specifically: Across a few donors, approximately 4.9% of naive CD4, roughly 3.3% of naive CD8, 2.3% of memory CD4, and 0.4% of memory CD8 clonotypes were shared. Compared with non-shared clonotypes, clonotypes shared by all four sorted-subset donors had higher generation probabilities. Because the study included only a small number of donors, the genetic and exposure-history diversity represented was limited. Estimated clonotype richness was generally larger for naive than for memory subsets. Based on pairwise subsampling, the degree of clonotype sharing among donors was expected to be affected by sequencing depth. Sampling was restricted to blood, and TCR repertoires in tissue are likely to differ from TCR repertoires in blood. Incomplete sequencing was indicated by rarefaction of sorted-subset datasets, despite the large sequencing depth.

For CDR1 and CDR2, the germline V gene lists SGHAT and FQNNGV. There are 13 amino acids in the CDR3, from cysteine to phenylalanine inclusive. The DNA shown is the 39-base CDR3, in frame from base 1. V was cut back by 8 bases and J by 5 bases, leaving a gap of 15 bases between them. Using the deep immunoSEQ assay, multiplex PCR amplified TCR CDR3 regions from genomic DNA. Extracted genomic DNA from each cell subset was spread evenly across all wells of several immunoSEQ 96-well plates, with each plate serving as a replicate. Each replicate PCR for sorted subsets received roughly 0.2 ug genomic DNA, equal to roughly 30,000 T cell genomes. The purified libraries were quantified using a Qubit 3.0 fluorometer, sized with a Bioanalyzer 2100, and then quantified again using the KAPA Library Quantification kit. Every immunoSEQ 96-well plate was sequenced on a separate single-read 150-cycle Illumina NextSeq 550 flow cell. The paper's data handling went like this. Because only junctional sequences without quality scores were contained in the immunoSEQ output, filtering matching that applied to full-length reads could not be performed. Sequences were annotated with PyIR, a Python wrapper for IgBLAST v1.9, using IMGT germline references to assign V/J genes and CDR3. Reads were removed for weak V/J assignments (E-value above 1e-6), missing CDR3, stop codons, out-of-frame junctions, or ambiguous translated residues. V3J clonotypes were defined as sequences sharing an identical inferred V gene, J gene, and CDR3 amino acid sequence. Percentage overlap between repertoires was computed as shared unique clonotypes divided by the size of the smaller repertoire. Repertoire richness was assessed with RTK rarefaction, the Chao1 estimator, and Recon v2.1 estimates of unobserved clonotypes. Generation probabilities were computed with OLGA for all TCRbeta clonotypes obtained by the gDNA method from several donors. TCRdb provides this immuneACCESS table in a form limited to in-frame rearrangements. Some clones are lacking; in checked studies, under half of them reflect an unresolved V gene, and why the rest are absent is not known. V, J and clone size derive from that table, while D and trimming were established from the DNA sequence. The table for this sample lists roughly 600,000 clones; 95% to 98% of them were counted only once. The biggest ten clones account for 0.25% to 0.35% of the sample.

Concerning this clone itself: What this receptor recognizes is not known. The sample holds no much larger clone one base away, and base qualities are not on file.

For the CD8 naive samples, CD45RO-negative cells were positively selected for CCR7, yielding a CD45RA+CCR7+ population from which TemRA cells were excluded. Healthy HIV-negative adults with no recently reported acute infections or vaccinations were included as donors. Every donor was a Caucasian adult living in Nashville, Tennessee, USA. After blood collection by leukapheresis, PBMCs were isolated using Ficoll-Histopaque density gradient centrifugation and then cryopreserved in the vapor phase of liquid nitrogen. Analytical flow cytometry was used to check the purity and quantity of every magnetically sorted T cell population. Genomic DNA was isolated from each sorted fraction and quantified by UV absorbance on a Nanodrop 2000c.

The specimen sequenced was naive CD8+ T cells sorted from blood. Explained via the paper, the cell subset or site label denotes: CD45RA+CCR7+. The receptor was derived from a man aged 25 to 45 in good health. Recombination linked TRBV11-2 to TRBJ2-5; the D segment could be TRBD1, given 6 matching bases. The CDR3: CASGQGSGETQYF. The DNA sequence reads TGTGCCAGCGGGCAGGGGTCGGGGGAGACCCAGTACTTC.